This TCR beta chain was profiled in a study of cytomegalovirus exposure and HLA in healthy donors. Study-level results: Further analysis, carried out later, found HLA-associated TCR beta chains more clonally expanded than equally common other chains.

With respect to this clone: No antigen is known for it.

CDR3 length: 17 amino acids. V lost 2 bases and J lost 0; bases outside the gene matches: 1. Germline V gene data show CDR1 as SGHTS and CDR2 as YDEGEE. The primer mix had 60 Vbeta and 13 Jbeta primers. Using immunoSEQ multiplex PCR, the repertoire was profiled, and TCRdb retains in-frame clones only, with some absent. The sample includes some 130,000 clones, over 75% seen only once; the top ten take 4% to 5.5%. Specimen: PBMCs. This chain connects TRBV5-8 to TRBJ2-3, with 15 bases matching TRBD2. This TCR derives from a man aged 25 to 40 in good health. The CDR3 DNA sequence: TGTGCCAGCAGCTTTGGGACTAGCGGGGGGAGCACAGATACGCAGTATTTT. Translated, it gives CASSFGTSGGSTDTQYF.